This T cell receptor (beta chain) was found in a study of CD8+ T cells in alopecia areata. As for the study in general: Treatment ran 6 to 18 months, with 6 months of follow-up afterward.

General study points: Affected scalp, especially in alopecia totalis/universalis, had a higher clonality than normal scalp did.

Extraction of RNA preceded its reverse transcription into cDNA, which served as the sequencing template. TCRdb keeps only in-frame clones here, not all; method: immunoSEQ multiplex PCR. The sample carries approximately 150,000 clones, approximately 50% recorded once. On this clone: Its target is unknown.

Per the germline V gene, CDR1 is LNHNV and CDR2 is YYDKDF (reference sequence). The CDR3 consists of 12 residues. V lost 0 bases and J 4 bases, leaving 4 bases between the germline ends. The gene calls are TRBV15 and TRBJ2-7, with D unclear. The TCR originated in a human donor with alopecia areata. Sequencing used CD4+ T cells sorted from blood, obtained at week 0. The CDR3 protein is CATSRERYEQYF. The CDR3 DNA is TGTGCCACCAGCAGAGAGCGGTACGAGCAGTACTTC.